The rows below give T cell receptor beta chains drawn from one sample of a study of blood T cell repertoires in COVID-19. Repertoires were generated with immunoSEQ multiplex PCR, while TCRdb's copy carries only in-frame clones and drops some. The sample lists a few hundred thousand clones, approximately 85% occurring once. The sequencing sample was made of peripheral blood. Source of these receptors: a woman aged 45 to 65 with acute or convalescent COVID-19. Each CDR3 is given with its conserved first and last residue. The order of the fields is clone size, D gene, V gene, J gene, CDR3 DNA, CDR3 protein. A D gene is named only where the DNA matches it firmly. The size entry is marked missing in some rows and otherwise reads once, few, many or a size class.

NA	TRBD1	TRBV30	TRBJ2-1	TGTGCCTGGAGAGCCATCGTAGGGACAGGGGCAAGAAATGAGCAGTTCTTC	CAWRAIVGTGARNEQFF
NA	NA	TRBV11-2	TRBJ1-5	TGTGCCAGCAGCTTAGGTCAGGACAATAGCAATCAGCCCCAGCATTTT	CASSLGQDNSNQPQHF
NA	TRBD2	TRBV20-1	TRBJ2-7	TGCAGTGCTAGTCCTAGCGGGAGCTACGAGCAGTACTTC	CSASPSGSYEQYF
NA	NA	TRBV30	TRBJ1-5	TGTGCCTGGAGTGTCGGTATTCTGCGTGAGCCCCAGCATTTT	CAWSVGILREPQHF
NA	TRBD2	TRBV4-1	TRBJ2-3	TGCGCCAGCAGCCAACCGGGACTAACAATTATTAGCACAGATACGCAGTATTTT	CASSQPGLTIISTDTQYF
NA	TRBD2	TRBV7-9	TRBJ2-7	TGTGCCAGCAGCACCACTAGCGGGAGCGTCTACGAGCAGTACTTC	CASSTTSGSVYEQYF
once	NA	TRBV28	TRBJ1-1	TGTGCCAGCAGTTTCCCCGGTGCCGAAGCTTTCTTT	CASSFPGAEAFF
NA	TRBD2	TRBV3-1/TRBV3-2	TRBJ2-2	TGTGCCAGCAGCCAAGGGACTAGCGGGAGGGCCGGGGAGCTGTTTTTT	CASSQGTSGRAGELFF
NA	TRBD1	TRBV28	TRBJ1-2	TGTGCCAGCAGTCCACCGGGACAGGATTTATATGGCTACACCTTC	CASSPPGQDLYGYTF
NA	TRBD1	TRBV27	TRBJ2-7	TGTGCCAGCAGTTCGCCGGGACAGGGTCTCTACGAGCAGTACTTC	CASSSPGQGLYEQYF
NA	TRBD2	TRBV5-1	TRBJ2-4	TGCGCCAGCAGCTTGGGGCTAGCGGGAGGAGGAATTCAGTACTTC	CASSLGLAGGGIQYF
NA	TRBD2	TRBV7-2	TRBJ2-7	TGTGCCAGCAGCCTCGGGGAGGGTTTGGCCGAGCAGTACTTC	CASSLGEGLAEQYF
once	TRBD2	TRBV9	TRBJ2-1	TGTGCCAGCAGCGTAGAGACTAGCGGGATTTACAATGAGCAGTTCTTC	CASSVETSGIYNEQFF
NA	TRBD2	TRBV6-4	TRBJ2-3	TGTGCCAGCAGTGACTCGGCGGGAGCAGATACGCAGTATTTT	CASSDSAGADTQYF
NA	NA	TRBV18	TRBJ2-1	TGTGCCAGCTCACCAGTTAGAGGATTCGCTGACTCTGAGCAGTTCTTC	CASSPVRGFADSEQFF
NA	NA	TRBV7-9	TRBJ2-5	TGTGCCAGCAGCTTAGCCTGGTCGGGAGCAGGGGAGACCCAGTACTTC	CASSLAWSGAGETQYF
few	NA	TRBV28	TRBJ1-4	TGTGCCAGCAGGCCGGGAGGCGAGGAAAAACTGTTTTTT	CASRPGGEEKLFF
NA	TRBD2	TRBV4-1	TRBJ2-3	TGCGCCACCCAGGAGGTAGCGGGACCCACAGATACGCAGTATTTT	CATQEVAGPTDTQYF
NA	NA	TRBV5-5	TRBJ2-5	TGTGCCAGCAGCTTCTCCGGGACTCCTTACGAGACCCAGTACTTC	CASSFSGTPYETQYF
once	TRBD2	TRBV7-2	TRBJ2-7	TGTGCCAGCAGCTTAGTTGGGACTAGCGGACTCTCCTACGAGCAGTACTTC	CASSLVGTSGLSYEQYF
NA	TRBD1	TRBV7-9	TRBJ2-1	TGTGCCAGCAGCTCCTGGACAGGGGCGACCCGGGAGCAGTTCTTC	CASSSWTGATREQFF
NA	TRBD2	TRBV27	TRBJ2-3	TGTGCCAGCAGTTCCAACGGACTAGATTACGCAGATACGCAGTATTTT	CASSSNGLDYADTQYF